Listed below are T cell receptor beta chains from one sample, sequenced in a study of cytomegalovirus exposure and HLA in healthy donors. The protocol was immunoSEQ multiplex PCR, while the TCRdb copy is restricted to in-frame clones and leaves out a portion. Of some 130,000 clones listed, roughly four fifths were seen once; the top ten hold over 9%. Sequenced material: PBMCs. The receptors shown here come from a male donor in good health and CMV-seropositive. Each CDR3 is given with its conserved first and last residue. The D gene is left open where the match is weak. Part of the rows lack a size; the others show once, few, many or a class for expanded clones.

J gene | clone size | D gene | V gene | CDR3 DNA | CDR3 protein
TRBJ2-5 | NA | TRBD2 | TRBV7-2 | TGTGCCAGCAGCTCCGTAGCGGGGCAATCCCAGTACTTC | CASSSVAGQSQYF
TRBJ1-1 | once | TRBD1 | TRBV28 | TGTGCCAGCACCTCCCGAACAGGGGGCAGGACTGAAGCTTTCTTT | CASTSRTGGRTEAFF
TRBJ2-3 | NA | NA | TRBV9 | TGTGCCAGCAGCGCCAGCGTTCGATGGCCAGATACGCAGTATTTT | CASSASVRWPDTQYF
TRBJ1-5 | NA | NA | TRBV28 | TGTGCCAGCAGGTATCAGGGAATGGGCAATCAGCCCCAGCATTTT | CASRYQGMGNQPQHF
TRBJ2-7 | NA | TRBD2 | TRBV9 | TGTGCCAGCAGCGTAGCCTCTAGCGGGAGTGTTGGCTACGAGCAGTACTTC | CASSVASSGSVGYEQYF
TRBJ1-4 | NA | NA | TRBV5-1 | TGCGCCAGCAGCTTCAGGGGCAGAGGTGCAACTAATGAAAAACTGTTTTTT | CASSFRGRGATNEKLFF
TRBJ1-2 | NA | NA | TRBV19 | TGTGCCAGTAGCAGTAGGAGTGGTGGCTACACCTTC | CASSSRSGGYTF
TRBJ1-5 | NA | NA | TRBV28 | TGTGCCACCGCGAAGTTGGAGGCCCAGCATTTT | CATAKLEAQHF
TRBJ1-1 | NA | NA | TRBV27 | TGTGCCAGCAGGGCCTTGGGGGGGAACACTAAAGCTTTCTTT | CASRALGGNTKAFF
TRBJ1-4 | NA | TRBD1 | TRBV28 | TGTGCCAGCAGTTTAGTAGGGACAGTCAATCGGGAAAAACTGTTTTTT | CASSLVGTVNREKLFF
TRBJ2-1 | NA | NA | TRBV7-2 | TGTGCCAGCAGTCCTGGCCCTTTAGCCCCAAACAATGAGCAGTTCTTC | CASSPGPLAPNNEQFF
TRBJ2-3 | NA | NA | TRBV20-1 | TGCAGTGCCGGTCCCAAACATACGCAGTATTTT | CSAGPKHTQYF
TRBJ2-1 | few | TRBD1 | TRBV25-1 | TGTGCCAGCCTTGGACAGGGGGCGCCTAGTGAGCAGTTCTTC | CASLGQGAPSEQFF
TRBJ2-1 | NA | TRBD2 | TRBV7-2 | TGTGCCAGCAGCTACCATAGCGGGAGGGCTAACAATGAGCAGTTCTTC | CASSYHSGRANNEQFF
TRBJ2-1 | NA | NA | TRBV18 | TGTGCCAGCTCACCACCCGCAGGGTATGAGCAGTTCTTC | CASSPPAGYEQFF
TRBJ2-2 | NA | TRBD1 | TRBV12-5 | TGTGCTAGTGCCAGGACAGGGACGGGGGAGCTGTTTTTT | CASARTGTGELFF
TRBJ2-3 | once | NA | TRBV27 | TGTGCCAGCAGTTTAGTGGGACTTCCCACAGATACGCAGTATTTT | CASSLVGLPTDTQYF
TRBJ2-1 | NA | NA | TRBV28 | TGTGCCAGCAGTTTGGGCGGGACCTCCTGCAATGAGCAGTTCTTC | CASSLGGTSCNEQFF
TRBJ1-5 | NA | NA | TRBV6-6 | TGTGCCGGAAAGACTAATAGCAATCAGCCCCAGCATTTT | CAGKTNSNQPQHF
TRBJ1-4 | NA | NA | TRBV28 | TGTGCCAGCAGGGTCGGGGGGGATGTAACTAATGAAAAACTGTTTTTT | CASRVGGDVTNEKLFF
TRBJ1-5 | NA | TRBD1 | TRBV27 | TGTGCCAGCAGGTTCAGGGGACAGGGGGCGATTCAGCCCCAGCATTTT | CASRFRGQGAIQPQHF
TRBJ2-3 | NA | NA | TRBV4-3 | TGCGCCAGCAGCCAAGTGTTCGGTGGCACAGATACGCAGTATTTT | CASSQVFGGTDTQYF
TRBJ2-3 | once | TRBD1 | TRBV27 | TGTGCCAGCAGTTTTAGACAGGGGCGATCGGCTACGCAGTATTTT | CASSFRQGRSATQYF
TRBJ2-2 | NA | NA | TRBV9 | TGTGCCAGCAGCGTAGCCCCCTTTACGGCCGGGGAGCTGTTTTTT | CASSVAPFTAGELFF
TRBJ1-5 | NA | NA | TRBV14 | TGTGCCAGCAGCCAAAATTACAATCAGCCCCAGCATTTT | CASSQNYNQPQHF
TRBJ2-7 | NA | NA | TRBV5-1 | TGCGCCAGCAGCTTGGGGCAGGGCCTTTCATACGAGCAGTACTTC | CASSLGQGLSYEQYF
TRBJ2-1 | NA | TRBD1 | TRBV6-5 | TGTGCCAGCAGCCCCCACAGGGGGCAGGACGATGAGCAGTTCTTC | CASSPHRGQDDEQFF
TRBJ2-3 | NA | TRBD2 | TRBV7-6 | TGTGCCAGCAGCCTGCTAGCGGGAGGTACCACAGATACGCAGTATTTT | CASSLLAGGTTDTQYF
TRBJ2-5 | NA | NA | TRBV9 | TGTGCCAGCAGCGTAGGACCGACTGCAGAGACCCAGTACTTC | CASSVGPTAETQYF
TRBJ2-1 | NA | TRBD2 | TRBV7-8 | TGTGCCAGCAGCCCAACGCGGACTAGCGGACCCTACAATGAGCAGTTCTTC | CASSPTRTSGPYNEQFF
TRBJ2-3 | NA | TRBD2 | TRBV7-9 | TGTGCCAGCAGCGTTGGGGCGGGAGCTACCACACCAGATACGCAGTATTTT | CASSVGAGATTPDTQYF
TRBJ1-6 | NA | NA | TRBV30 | TGTGCCTGGAGTGTACCACGGGTGCGGTACTCACCCCTCCACTTT | CAWSVPRVRYSPLHF
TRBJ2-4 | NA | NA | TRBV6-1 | TGTGCCAGCAGTGGAACCGGCCGGGGGAGTCAGTACTTC | CASSGTGRGSQYF
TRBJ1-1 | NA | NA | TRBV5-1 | TGCGCCAGCAGCTTACAGGGAGACACTGAAGCTTTCTTT | CASSLQGDTEAFF
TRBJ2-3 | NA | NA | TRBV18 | TGTGCCAGCTCACCACTGGCTAGCACAGATACGCAGTATTTT | CASSPLASTDTQYF
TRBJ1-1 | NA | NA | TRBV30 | TGTGCCTGGAGTGTACAGGTAGCTTTCTTT | CAWSVQVAFF
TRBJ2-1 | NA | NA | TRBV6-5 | TGTGCCAGCAGTTTAGACAGCTCCTACAATGAGCAGTTCTTC | CASSLDSSYNEQFF
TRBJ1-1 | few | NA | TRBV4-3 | TGCGCCAGCAGCCAAGGGCCACCCCACACTGAAGCTTTCTTT | CASSQGPPHTEAFF
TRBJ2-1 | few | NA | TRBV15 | TGTGCCACCAGCAGAGCAAGCGGACCCTACAATGAGCAGTTCTTC | CATSRASGPYNEQFF
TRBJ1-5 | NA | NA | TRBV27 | TGTGCCAGCAGTCTCCGAGGGGGTAGCAATCAGCCCCAGCATTTT | CASSLRGGSNQPQHF
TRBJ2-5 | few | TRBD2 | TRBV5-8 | TGTGCCAGCAGCTCCGGGACTAGCGGGAGGGCCGGGGAGACCCAGTACTTC | CASSSGTSGRAGETQYF
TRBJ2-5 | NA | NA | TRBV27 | TGTGCCAGCAGCCACGTTTATATCGGCAGGGTGAAAGAGACCCAGTACTTC | CASSHVYIGRVKETQYF
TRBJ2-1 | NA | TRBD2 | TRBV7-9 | TGTGCCAGCAGCCGACTAGCGGGAGACGGGGGGAATGAGCAGTTCTTC | CASSRLAGDGGNEQFF